This T cell receptor beta chain is drawn from a study of T-cell reconstitution after alpha-beta-depleted transplantation in children. The length of the CDR3 is 16 residues. V lost 0 bases to trimming and J lost 9 bases; unmatched junction nucleotides: 10. From germline, CDR1 is MGHRA and CDR2 YSYEKL. Library preparation (for TCRbeta) was performed with unique molecular identifiers. TCRdb fed the PCR reads into MiXCR, producing one record per CDR3 protein. The profile covers about 690,000 distinct CDR3 sequences, with roughly 17% appearing a single time and under 1.2% taken by the ten largest. Sequenced here: PBMCs from the stem cell graft donor, sampled from the stem cell graft. The chain uses TRBV4-1 and TRBJ2-1; 8 bases map to TRBD2. This TCR derives from a human donor who donated a stem cell graft to a child with acute myeloid leukemia. The CDR3 loop is CASSQDPGLAPSEQFF. DNA of the CDR3: TGCGCCAGCAGCCAAGATCCCGGACTAGCTCCTAGTGAGCAGTTCTTC.